This TCR beta chain was recovered during a study of blood T cell repertoires in COVID-19. Study-wide context: The analysed material was cDNA or gDNA that came from T cells, B-cell-depleted T cells, or PBMCs.

This clone was recorded once. The same CDR3 also results from other DNA sequences found in this sample. The authors' processing: By means of reference gene primer amplification, nucleated cell counts were estimated. Measured with immunoSEQ multiplex PCR; TCRdb has only the in-frame clones, and not every one. That table gives V, J and clone size, and the DNA gave D and trimming. This sample has approximately 150,000 clones, with roughly 90% found just once. Germline values: CDR1 MNHNS, CDR2 SASEGT. The V gene end was trimmed by 4 bases and the J gene end by 1 base; junction bases not matched to a gene: 1. This CDR3 has 16 amino acids.

The receptor's source is a man aged 60 to 69 with active or convalescent COVID-19. This chain connects TRBV6-1 to TRBJ2-6, with 10 bases aligning to TRBD1. Sequencing was done on a sample of peripheral blood. The CDR3 sequence is CASSGQGASGANVLTF. The CDR3 nucleotides read TGTGCCAGCAGTGGACAGGGGGCGTCTGGGGCCAACGTCCTGACTTTC.